The rows below give T cell receptor beta chains drawn from one sample of a study of T cell repertoires in cytomegalovirus infection. These receptors lack a known antigen. TCRdb reprocessed the reads via MiXCR and lists one record per CDR3 protein. The sample includes fewer than 950,000 distinct CDR3 sequences, roughly 33% of them seen just once. The source material was cultured CD8+ T cells from PBMCs, sampled from culture after CMV antigen stimulation. Receptors were obtained from a human donor in good health (CMV status not recorded). Some clones in this sample may be carry-over from other donors' samples. The CDR3 runs from the conserved cysteine through the conserved F or W. A D gene is named only where the DNA matches it firmly. Not every row has a clone size; where given, it reads once, few, many or a size class.

>-|TRBJ2-3|TRBV18|-
CASSPGDALSTDTQYF
TGTGCCAGCTCACCAGGGGACGCACTTAGCACAGATACGCAGTATTTT
>few|TRBJ2-3|TRBV4-1|TRBD1
CASSQEDGRGFDTQYF
TGCGCCAGCAGCCAAGAAGATGGCAGGGGGTTCGATACGCAGTATTTT
>-|TRBJ2-6|TRBV29-1|-
CSVIGSGANVLTF
TGCAGCGTCATAGGCTCTGGGGCCAACGTCCTGACTTTC
>-|TRBJ2-1|TRBV5-1|-
CTTTLRGKGNEQFF
TGCACCACCACCCTACGTGGAAAGGGCAATGAGCAGTTCTTC
>-|TRBJ2-5|TRBV13|TRBD1
CASSFGTGVETQYF
TGTGCCAGCAGCTTCGGGACAGGGGTAGAGACCCAGTACTTC
>few|TRBJ2-7|TRBV11-2|TRBD1
CASSSPRDRAYEQYF
TGTGCCAGCAGCTCGCCTAGGGACAGAGCCTACGAGCAGTACTTC
>once|TRBJ2-1|TRBV20-1|-
CSAAAPPGPNFSYNEQFF
TGCAGTGCCGCAGCCCCTCCTGGACCAAACTTCTCCTACAATGAGCAGTTCTTC
>-|TRBJ1-5|TRBV19|-
CASSAQPVQRDF
TGTGCCAGTAGTGCTCAACCGGTACAGAGGGATTTT
>-|TRBJ2-5|TRBV7-4|TRBD1
CANSPRLRDSLQETQYF
TGTGCCAACAGCCCTCGACTCCGGGACAGCCTCCAAGAGACCCAGTACTTC
>-|TRBJ2-5|TRBV5-1|-
CASSSEGRIQETQYF
TGCGCCAGCAGCTCCGAAGGACGGATCCAAGAGACCCAGTACTTC
>few|TRBJ1-1|TRBV12-3/TRBV12-4|-
CASSYAGRTEAFF
TGTGCCAGCAGTTACGCAGGGCGCACTGAAGCTTTCTTT
>few|TRBJ1-1|TRBV19|TRBD1
CASRDRGFTEAFF
TGTGCCAGTAGAGACAGGGGATTCACTGAAGCTTTCTTT
>-|TRBJ1-5|TRBV28|-
CASSLYDNQPQHF
TGTGCCAGCAGTTTGTATGACAATCAGCCCCAGCATTTT
>-|TRBJ1-1|TRBV27|-
CASSLDRTDTEAFF
TGTGCCAGCAGTTTAGACAGGACCGACACTGAAGCTTTCTTT
>-|TRBJ1-1|TRBV13|-
CASSPRPAGDTEAFF
TGTGCCAGCAGCCCCCGCCCAGCCGGGGACACTGAAGCTTTCTTT
>few|TRBJ2-3|TRBV6-6|-
CASSYSMTDTQYF
TGTGCCAGCAGTTACTCGATGACAGATACGCAGTATTTT
>few|TRBJ1-2|TRBV25-1|-
CASSESFYGYTF
TGTGCCAGCAGTGAGAGTTTCTATGGCTACACCTTC
>-|TRBJ1-4|TRBV7-9|TRBD1
CASSLLSGTGAPGTNEKLFF
TGTGCCAGCAGCTTACTTTCGGGGACAGGGGCGCCCGGAACTAATGAAAAACTGTTTTTT
>-|TRBJ2-1|TRBV9|TRBD2
CASSPTGGSHNEQFF
TGTGCCAGCAGCCCCACCGGGGGGTCCCACAATGAGCAGTTCTTC
>few|TRBJ1-5|TRBV27|TRBD1
CASSLGGQGVGQPQHF
TGTGCCAGCAGTTTAGGGGGACAGGGGGTAGGTCAGCCCCAGCATTTT
>-|TRBJ2-3|TRBV2|-
CASISITRTGTSTDTQHF
TGTGCCAGCATTAGTATAACCCGGACAGGGACTAGCACAGATACGCAACATTTT
>-|TRBJ1-5|TRBV18|TRBD1
CASSPSDRPSEPQHF
TGTGCCAGCTCACCCTCGGACAGGCCCTCAGAGCCCCAGCATTTT
>-|TRBJ2-5|TRBV6-8|TRBD1
CASSVAGGRETQYF
TGTGCCAGCAGTGTCGCAGGGGGCAGGGAGACCCAGTACTTC
>-|TRBJ2-2|TRBV19|-
CASTTGVMNTGELFF
TGTGCCAGTACGACGGGGGTAATGAACACCGGGGAGCTGTTTTTT
>-|TRBJ1-6|TRBV27|-
CASSLPGPWALHF
TGTGCCAGCAGTTTGCCGGGACCTTGGGCCCTCCACTTT
>-|TRBJ1-6|TRBV9|TRBD1
CASSLDPGGSYNSPLHF
TGTGCCAGCAGCCTAGACCCAGGGGGCTCCTATAATTCACCCCTCCACTTT
>-|TRBJ2-1|TRBV7-9|-
CASSFLPGQEINEQFF
TGTGCCAGCAGCTTTCTTCCGGGACAAGAGATCAATGAGCAGTTCTTC
>few|TRBJ2-1|TRBV12-3/TRBV12-4|TRBD2
CASSFGGLAYNEQFF
TGTGCCAGCAGTTTTGGGGGACTAGCTTACAATGAGCAGTTCTTC